The source of this T cell receptor (beta chain) is a study of OX40 agonist ivuxolimab in advanced cancers. On the study more broadly: From about 23 to 85 years was the age range, with a mean of roughly 59 years, and over 70% were male.

Sequencing used immunoSEQ multiplex PCR; TCRdb keeps in-frame clones, though not all of them. The table lists about 83,000 clones, 92% of them singletons, with about 8.6% in the top ten. Sequencing used CD4+ or CD8+ T cells sorted from blood, obtained in a trial of the OX40 agonist ivuxolimab. The sequence was obtained from an adult with an advanced solid tumor such as melanoma, head and neck, liver or kidney cancer.

Here the CDR3 reads CASSLALAANEQFF. CDR3 sequence (DNA): TGTGCCAGCAGTTTAGCTCTAGCAGCGAATGAGCAGTTCTTC. V gene TRBV27 combines with J gene TRBJ2-1; D perhaps matches TRBD2 (5 bases). Trimming shortened V by 2 bases and J by 7 bases, and 12 bases separated the two germline ends. The CDR3 is 14 residues long. The germline V gene encodes CDR1 MNHEY and CDR2 SMNVEV (reference sequence).